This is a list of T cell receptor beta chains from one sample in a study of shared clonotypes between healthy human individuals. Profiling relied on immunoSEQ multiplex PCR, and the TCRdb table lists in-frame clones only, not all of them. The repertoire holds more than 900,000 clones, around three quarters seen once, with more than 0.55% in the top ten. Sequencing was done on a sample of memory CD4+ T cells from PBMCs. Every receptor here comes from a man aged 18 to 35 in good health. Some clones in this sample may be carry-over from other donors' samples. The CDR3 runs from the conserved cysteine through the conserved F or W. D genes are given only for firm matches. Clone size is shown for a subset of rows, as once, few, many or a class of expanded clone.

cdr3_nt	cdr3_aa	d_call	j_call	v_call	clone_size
TGTGCCAGTAGTATAGTAGCGAACTCCTACAATGAGCAGTTCTTC	CASSIVANSYNEQFF	NA	TRBJ2-1	TRBV19	few
TGTGCCAGCAGTCCCCTGCCGGGACGGGAAAACATTCAGTACTTC	CASSPLPGRENIQYF	NA	TRBJ2-4	TRBV6-9	once
TGCAGCGTGGGATTAGAGACCCAGTACTTC	CSVGLETQYF	NA	TRBJ2-5	TRBV29-1	few
TGTGCCAGCAGCTTCACAGACCAAGAGACCCAGTACTTC	CASSFTDQETQYF	NA	TRBJ2-5	TRBV7-9	NA
TGTGCCTGGAGTGTACTGGCGGGAGGGGGCGGCACAGATACGCAGTATTTT	CAWSVLAGGGGTDTQYF	TRBD2	TRBJ2-3	TRBV30	NA
TGCGCCAGCAGCCTCTACGGAACCGGGGAGACCCAGTACTTC	CASSLYGTGETQYF	NA	TRBJ2-5	TRBV5-1	NA
TGTGCCAGTAGTAACAACAGGGGCGCAGCCCAGTACTTC	CASSNNRGAAQYF	TRBD1	TRBJ2-7	TRBV19	NA
TGCGCCAGCAGCTCCGGACTAGCGGGGGGCTACGAGCAGTACTTC	CASSSGLAGGYEQYF	TRBD2	TRBJ2-7	TRBV5-1	once
TGTGCCAGCAGCTCCGAGACAGGGGTGAACTATGGCTACACCTTC	CASSSETGVNYGYTF	TRBD1	TRBJ1-2	TRBV5-4	NA
TGCGCCAGCAGCCAAGTCGAGGCACAGCCCCAGCATTTT	CASSQVEAQPQHF	NA	TRBJ1-5	TRBV4-1	NA
TGTGCCTGGAGTGTAGGACAGCCCGGAAACACCATATATTTT	CAWSVGQPGNTIYF	NA	TRBJ1-3	TRBV30	NA
TGTGCCAGCAGCGTAGGAGGGTATAGCAATCAGCCCCAGCATTTT	CASSVGGYSNQPQHF	NA	TRBJ1-5	TRBV9	NA
TGTGCCAGCAGCGTGTTAGGGGGCTCTGGGGCCAACGTCCTGACTTTC	CASSVLGGSGANVLTF	NA	TRBJ2-6	TRBV9	once